The TCR beta chain described here comes from a study of T cells in Graves' hyperthyroidism and ophthalmopathy. There were TCR beta CDR3 regions amplified from RNA transcripts. The HTBI set primed first-round TCR CDR3 RT-PCR. Via MiXCR, TCRdb re-called the multiplex PCR reads, giving one row per CDR3 protein. In the table there are around 540,000 distinct CDR3 sequences, 40% to 55% of which are singletons. The CDR3 is 15 residues long. The TCR was taken from a woman between 18 and 30 years old with Graves' hyperthyroidism. The source material was peripheral blood or thyroid tissue (not recorded which). This chain uses TRBV12-3 or TRBV12-4 with TRBJ2-7; possible D gene TRBD1, 6 bases. The CDR3 region has the DNA TGTGCTAGTGGATCGAAGACAGGCGGTGTTTACGAGCAGTACTTC. This codes for CASGSKTGGVYEQYF.